This entry describes one T cell receptor beta chain. The data derive from a study of blood T cell repertoires in COVID-19. V was pared by 5 bases and J by 4 bases, with 13 bases between. This CDR3 comprises 14 residues. Germline values: CDR1 MNHEY, CDR2 SMNVEV (reference sequence). The protocol was immunoSEQ multiplex PCR, while the TCRdb copy is restricted to in-frame clones and leaves out a portion. Among approximately 94,000 clones listed, roughly 92% were seen once. This sequence joins TRBV27 and TRBJ2-3; D is uncertain. This TCR derives from a man in his fifties with active COVID-19. Material: peripheral blood. CDR3 bases: TGTGCCAGCAGTCTACTATCCCTTTCAGATACGCAGTATTTT. It codes for CASSLLSLSDTQYF.